One sample yielded the 22 T cell receptor beta chains listed below, sequenced in a study of blood T cell repertoires in COVID-19 (dated by TCRdb to the early 2020s). Libraries were made using the immunoSEQ multiplex PCR assay. TCRdb re-hosts the immuneACCESS table, in-frame sequences only. Its copies lack some clones; in the studies checked, an unresolved V gene accounts for under half of them, and the cause for the rest is not known. This sample is represented by about 100,000 clones; 91% of them were singletons. 17% of the sample comes from the top ten. The sequenced material came from peripheral blood. The receptors were gathered from a man aged 50 to 59 with acute or convalescent COVID-19.

This chain connects TRBV19 to TRBJ2-3, with a tentative D call TRBD1 (6 bases). CDR1 LNHDA and CDR2 SQIVND come from the germline V gene (reference sequence). Trimming pared 7 bases from V and 0 bases from J, leaving 14 bases between. The CDR3 extends over 15 amino acids. The CDR3 spells CASTRDITSTDTQYF. The CDR3 DNA reads TGTGCCAGTACCCGGGACATAACTAGCACAGATACGCAGTATTTT.

The J gene is TRBJ2-2, the V gene TRBV28; 7 nucleotides match TRBD1. The CDR3 covers 16 residues. Germline assignment: CDR1 MDHEN and CDR2 SYDVKM. The V and J ends lost 6 bases and 1 base, in that order; junction bases with no gene match: 8. The DNA of the CDR3 is TGTGCCAGCAGCCCCCCCTACAGGGGGAACACCGGGGAGCTGTTTTTT. It is translated as CASSPPYRGNTGELFF.

V gene TRBV2 combines with J gene TRBJ2-1; no definite D call. The CDR3 is made up of 12 amino acids. Looked up from germline, CDR1 is SNHLY and CDR2 is FYNNEI. V was pared by 10 bases and J by 1 base, with 8 bases between. The CDR3 sequence is CATPRSYNEQFF. For the CDR3, the DNA is TGTGCCACACCTAGGTCCTACAATGAGCAGTTCTTC.

The chain links TRBV7-2 to TRBJ2-1; 12 positions match TRBD2. CDR1 and CDR2 (germline): SGHTA, FQGNSA. This CDR3 has 15 residues. Trimming at V came to 2 bases and at J to 8 bases, leaving 4 bases not matched to a gene. CDR3 coding DNA: TGTGCCAGCAGCTTACTAGCGGGGGGGCGAGATGAGCAGTTCTTC. Amino acids: CASSLLAGGRDEQFF. Drawing the rest from reference TRBV7-2 and TRBJ2-1, the complete variable domain is GAGVSQSPSNKVTEKGKDVELRCDPISGHTALYWYRQSLGQGLEFLIYFQGNSAPDKSGLPSDRFSAERTGGSVSTLTIQRTQQEDSAVYLCASSLLAGGRDEQFFGPGTRLTVL.

V is TRBV6-1 and J is TRBJ1-1, with a possible D match to TRBD1 (5 bases). CDR3 length: 13 residues. Germline V gives CDR1 MNHNS, CDR2 SASEGT. V gave up 3 bases and J gave up 5 bases, with 10 bases separating them. DNA of the CDR3: TGTGCCAGCAGTGACAGGGTAAAGACTGAAGCTTTCTTT. Its translation: CASSDRVKTEAFF.

The gene calls are TRBV5-5 and TRBJ1-1; D unresolved. This CDR3 contains 14 residues. The germline gives CDR1 SGHKS, CDR2 YYEKEE (reference sequence). Trimming pared 1 base from V and 2 bases from J, leaving 9 bases between. This CDR3 reads CASSLSVVNTEAFF. The CDR3 bases are TGTGCCAGCAGCTTGTCCGTCGTAAACACTGAAGCTTTCTTT.

The gene calls are TRBV4-2 and TRBJ2-5; TRBD1 matches at 7 bases. Germline lookup yields CDR1 LGHNA and CDR2 YNFKEQ. J lost 1 base, V lost 0 bases, and 2 bases had no gene match. The CDR3 spans 15 residues. CDR3 DNA sequence: TGTGCCAGCAGCCAAGACCGGGACAGCCAAGAGACCCAGTACTTC. Amino acid sequence: CASSQDRDSQETQYF.

The rearrangement uses TRBV19 and TRBJ1-3; TRBD1 matches at 9 bases. Trimming removed 2 bases from V and 2 bases from J; junction bases left unmatched: 1. Germline lookup yields CDR1 LNHDA and CDR2 SQIVND (reference sequence). This CDR3 is 15 amino acids long. Written as DNA, the CDR3 is TGTGCCAGTAGTATATGGACAGGGGCTGGAAACACCATATATTTT. This encodes CASSIWTGAGNTIYF.

V usage is TRBV30 and J usage is TRBJ1-1, with D perhaps TRBD1 (6 bases). The CDR3 runs 16 residues. V lost 2 bases, J lost 5 bases, and 21 bases lay in between. Germline V gene lookup returns CDR1 GTSNPN and CDR2 SVGIG (reference sequence). DNA of the CDR3: TGTGCCTGGAGTTCTCAGGGAGGGGGGATTTTTACTGAAGCTTTCTTT. Translating gives CAWSSQGGGIFTEAFF. Based on the CDR3 plus reference TRBV30 and TRBJ1-1, the full variable domain is SQTIHQWPATLVQPVGSPLSLECTVEGTSNPNLYWYRQAAGRGLQLLFYSVGIGQISSEVPQNLSASRPQDRQFILSSKKLLLSDSGFYLCAWSSQGGGIFTEAFFGQGTRLTVV.

The V call is TRBV19, the J call TRBJ2-7; 12 positions match TRBD1. This CDR3 spans 16 amino acids. Trimming cost V 5 bases and J 8 bases; bases outside gene matches: 13. CDR1 LNHDA and CDR2 SQIVND come from the germline V gene (reference sequence). Here the CDR3 DNA reads TGTGCCAGTAGTCCCTATCTGGGGACAGGGGGCGAAAAGCAGTACTTC. This gives the protein CASSPYLGTGGEKQYF.

The rearrangement joins TRBV4-2 to TRBJ1-4; 12 nucleotides align to TRBD1. Looked up from germline, CDR1 is LGHNA and CDR2 is YNFKEQ. The CDR3 is made up of 16 amino acids. The V segment lost 3 bases and the J segment 4 bases; nucleotides outside the gene matches: 3. The CDR3 coding sequence is TGTGCCAGCAGCCAGGGGGACAGGGGGCTTAATGAAAAACTGTTTTTT. It translates to CASSQGDRGLNEKLFF.

The rearrangement uses TRBV10-3 and TRBJ2-1, with 7 bases matching TRBD2. In germline, CDR1 is ENHRY, CDR2 SYGVKD. The CDR3 contains 14 residues. The V segment lost 5 bases and the J segment 3 bases; nucleotides outside the gene matches: 4. CDR3 in amino acids: CAISSGALYNEQFF. The CDR3 DNA sequence: TGTGCCATCAGTAGCGGGGCCCTCTACAATGAGCAGTTCTTC.

CDR3: CASGGQGRDSPLHF. The CDR3, as DNA: TGTGCTAGTGGTGGACAGGGGAGAGATTCACCCCTCCACTTT. The V and J genes are TRBV12-5 and TRBJ1-6, with 9 nucleotides matching TRBD1. Germline CDR1 and CDR2: LGHNT and FRNRAP. Trimming removed 5 bases from V and 8 bases from J; junction bases left unmatched: 4. The CDR3 sequence is 14 residues long.

This clone was seen a few times. This CDR3 reads CASSPLGQGSPPLHF. In nucleotides, the CDR3 is TGTGCCAGCAGTCCCCTAGGACAGGGCTCTCCACCCCTCCACTTT. This sequence joins TRBV27 and TRBJ1-6; TRBD1 aligns across 8 bases. Trimming cost V 5 bases and J 11 bases; bases outside gene matches: 11. The CDR3 is 15 amino acids. Germline assignment: CDR1 MNHEY and CDR2 SMNVEV (reference sequence).

This clone was seen once. The chain links TRBV5-1 to TRBJ1-1, with 11 bases fitting TRBD1. The germline V gene has CDR1 SGHRS and CDR2 YFSETQ. The V segment lost 0 bases and the J segment 10 bases; nucleotides outside the gene matches: 5. This CDR3 is built from 14 residues. The CDR3: CASSLAPGTGGAFF. The DNA of the CDR3 is TGCGCCAGCAGCTTGGCTCCAGGGACAGGGGGAGCTTTCTTT.

V and J are TRBV18 and TRBJ1-4; 11 nucleotides line up with TRBD1. The germline gives CDR1 KGHSH, CDR2 LQKENI. This CDR3 is 14 amino acids long. The V gene end was trimmed by 4 bases and the J gene end by 5 bases; junction bases not matched to a gene: 0. The CDR3 loop is CASSRDRGNEKLFF. DNA for the CDR3: TGTGCCAGCTCACGGGACAGGGGGAATGAAAAACTGTTTTTT. Full variable domain (remainder filled in from reference TRBV18 and TRBJ1-4): NAGVMQNPRHLVRRRGQEARLRCSPMKGHSHVYWYRQLPEEGLKFMVYLQKENIIDESGMPKERFSAEFPKEGPSILRIQQVVRGDSAAYFCASSRDRGNEKLFFGSGTQLSVL.

V is TRBV29-1 and J is TRBJ1-1, with D tentatively TRBD1 (6 bases). Germline loops: CDR1 SQVTM, CDR2 ANQGSEA. V lost 6 bases to trimming and J lost 4 bases, with 21 bases between them. The CDR3 is made up of 15 amino acids. CDR3 bases: TGCAGCGTACTCCCAGGGGCGGAAAAAAGCACTGAAGCTTTCTTT. Protein product: CSVLPGAEKSTEAFF.

The rearrangement links TRBV11-3 to TRBJ1-1; 11 bases map to TRBD1. The CDR3 has 15 amino acids. Germline V gene lookup returns CDR1 SGHNT and CDR2 YENEEA. Germline trimming cut 3 bases from V and 3 bases from J; bases unmatched to any gene: 3. CDR3 sequence reads: CASSLRTGGYTEAFF. The DNA of the CDR3 is TGTGCCAGCAGCTTGAGGACAGGGGGCTACACTGAAGCTTTCTTT.

The rearrangement links TRBV19 to TRBJ2-7, with 9 bases fitting TRBD1. CDR1 is LNHDA and CDR2 is SQIVND in the germline V gene (reference sequence). This CDR3 contains 14 residues. J lost 3 bases, V lost 6 bases, and 6 bases had no gene match. The CDR3 region has the DNA TGTGCCAGTAGCCTCCTGACAGGGGGCTACGAGCAGTACTTC. Residues: CASSLLTGGYEQYF.

This sequence joins TRBV27 and TRBJ1-6; 7 nucleotides agree with TRBD1. J lost 12 bases, V lost 5 bases, and 4 bases had no gene match. CDR3 length: 12 amino acids. Per the germline V gene, CDR1 is MNHEY and CDR2 is SMNVEV (reference sequence). In DNA form, the CDR3 reads TGTGCCAGCAGTCCCCAGGGGGGACCCCTCCACTTT. Translation gives CASSPQGGPLHF.

V and J are TRBV10-3 and TRBJ2-3, with 10 bases fitting TRBD1. V was pared by 0 bases and J by 2 bases, with 8 bases of the junction left unmatched. Germline loops: CDR1 ENHRY, CDR2 SYGVKD. The CDR3 spans 18 residues. Here the CDR3 DNA reads TGTGCCATCAGTGAGTCGGTAGGGGGACAGGGGTCCACAGATACGCAGTATTTT. It specifies CAISESVGGQGSTDTQYF.

This clone was observed once. This chain joins TRBV7-2 and TRBJ1-6; a weak D match, TRBD1 (6 bases). Between the trimmed V and J ends, which lost 5 bases and 7 bases, there was a span of 12 bases. Per the germline V gene, CDR1 is SGHTA and CDR2 is FQGNSA. The CDR3 is 14 residues long. The CDR3: CASSDRTVNSPLHF. CDR3 coding DNA: TGTGCCAGCAGCGATCGGACAGTCAATTCACCCCTCCACTTT.